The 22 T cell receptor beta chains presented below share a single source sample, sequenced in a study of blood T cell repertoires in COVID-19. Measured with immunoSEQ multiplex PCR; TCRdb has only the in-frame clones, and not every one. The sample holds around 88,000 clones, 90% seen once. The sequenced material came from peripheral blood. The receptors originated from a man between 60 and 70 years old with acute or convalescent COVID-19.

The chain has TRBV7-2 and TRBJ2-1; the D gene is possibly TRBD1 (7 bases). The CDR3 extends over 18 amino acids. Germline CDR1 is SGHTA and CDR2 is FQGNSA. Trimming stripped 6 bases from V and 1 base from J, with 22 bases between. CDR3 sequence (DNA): TGTGCCAGCAGTCTCGGAGGGGATACAGGGGTATCCTACAATGAGCAGTTCTTC. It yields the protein CASSLGGDTGVSYNEQFF.

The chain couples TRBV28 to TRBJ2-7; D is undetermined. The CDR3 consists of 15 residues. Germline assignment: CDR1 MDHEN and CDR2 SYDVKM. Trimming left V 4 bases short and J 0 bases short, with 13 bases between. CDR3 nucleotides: TGTGCCAGCAGTTCTTACCCGACTGGCTCCTACGAGCAGTACTTC. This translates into CASSSYPTGSYEQYF. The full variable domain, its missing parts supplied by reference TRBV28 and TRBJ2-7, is DVKVTQSSRYLVKRTGEKVFLECVQDMDHENMFWYRQDPGLGLRLIYFSYDVKMKEKGDIPEGYSVSREKKERFSLILESASTNQTSMYLCASSSYPTGSYEQYFGPGTRLTVT.

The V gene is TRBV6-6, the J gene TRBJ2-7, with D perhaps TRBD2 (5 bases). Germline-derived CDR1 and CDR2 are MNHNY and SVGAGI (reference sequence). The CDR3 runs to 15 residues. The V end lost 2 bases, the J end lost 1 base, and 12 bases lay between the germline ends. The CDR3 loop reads CASSYDGGRSYEQYF. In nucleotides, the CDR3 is TGTGCCAGCAGTTACGACGGCGGGCGTTCCTACGAGCAGTACTTC.

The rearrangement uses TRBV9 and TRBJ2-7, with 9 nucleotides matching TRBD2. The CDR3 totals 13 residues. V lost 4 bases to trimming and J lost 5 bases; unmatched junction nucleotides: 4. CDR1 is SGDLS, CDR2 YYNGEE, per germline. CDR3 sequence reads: CASSTGTSHEQYF. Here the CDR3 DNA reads TGTGCCAGCAGCACAGGGACTAGCCACGAGCAGTACTTC.

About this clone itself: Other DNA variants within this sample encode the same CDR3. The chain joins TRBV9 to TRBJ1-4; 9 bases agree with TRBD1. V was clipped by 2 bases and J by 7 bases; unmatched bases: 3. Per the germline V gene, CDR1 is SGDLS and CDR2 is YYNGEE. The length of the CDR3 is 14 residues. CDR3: CASSVGQGREKLFF. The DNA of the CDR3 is TGTGCCAGCAGCGTTGGACAGGGGCGTGAAAAACTGTTTTTT.

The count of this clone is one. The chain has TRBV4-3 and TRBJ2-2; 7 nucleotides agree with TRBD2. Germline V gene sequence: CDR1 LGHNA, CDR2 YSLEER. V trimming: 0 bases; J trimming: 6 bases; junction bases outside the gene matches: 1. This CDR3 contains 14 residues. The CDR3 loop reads CASSQDRGAGELFF. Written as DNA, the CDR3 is TGCGCCAGCAGCCAAGATCGGGGGGCCGGGGAGCTGTTTTTT.

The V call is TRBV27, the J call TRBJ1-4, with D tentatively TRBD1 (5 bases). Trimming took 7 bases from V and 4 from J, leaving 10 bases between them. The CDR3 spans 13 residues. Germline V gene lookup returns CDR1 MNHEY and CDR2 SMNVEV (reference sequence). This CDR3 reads CASMGRNNEKLFF. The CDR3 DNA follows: TGTGCCAGCATGGGGCGAAATAATGAAAAACTGTTTTTT.

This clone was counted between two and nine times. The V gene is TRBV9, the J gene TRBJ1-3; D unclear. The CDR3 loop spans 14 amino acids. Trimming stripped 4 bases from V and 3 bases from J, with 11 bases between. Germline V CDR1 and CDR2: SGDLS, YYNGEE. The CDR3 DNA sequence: TGTGCCAGCAGCCCGAGAGGGCTTGGAAACACCATATATTTT. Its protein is CASSPRGLGNTIYF.

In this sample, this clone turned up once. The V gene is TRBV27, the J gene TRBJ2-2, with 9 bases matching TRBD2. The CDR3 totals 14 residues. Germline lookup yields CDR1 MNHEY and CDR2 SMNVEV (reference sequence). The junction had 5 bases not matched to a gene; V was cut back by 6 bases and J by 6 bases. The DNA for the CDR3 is TGTGCCAGCAGACCGGGACTAGCCGCCGGGGAGCTGTTTTTT. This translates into CASRPGLAAGELFF.

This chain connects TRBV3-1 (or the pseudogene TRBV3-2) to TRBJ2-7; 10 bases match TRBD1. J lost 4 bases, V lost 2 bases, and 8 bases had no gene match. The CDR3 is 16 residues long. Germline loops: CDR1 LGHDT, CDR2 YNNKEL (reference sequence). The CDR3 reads CASSQSLDRGAYEQYF. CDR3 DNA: TGTGCCAGCAGCCAATCTCTGGACAGGGGGGCTTACGAGCAGTACTTC.

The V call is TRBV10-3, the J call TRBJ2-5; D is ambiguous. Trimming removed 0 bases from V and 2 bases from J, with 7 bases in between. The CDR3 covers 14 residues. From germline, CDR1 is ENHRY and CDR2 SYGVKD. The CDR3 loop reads CAISESILQETQYF. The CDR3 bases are TGTGCCATCAGTGAGTCGATCCTACAAGAGACCCAGTACTTC.

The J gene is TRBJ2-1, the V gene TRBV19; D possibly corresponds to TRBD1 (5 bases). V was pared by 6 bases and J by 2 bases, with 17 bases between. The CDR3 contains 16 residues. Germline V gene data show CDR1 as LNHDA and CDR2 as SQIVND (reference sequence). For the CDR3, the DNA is TGTGCCAGTAGATTCAAGACAGATTCTACCTACAATGAGCAGTTCTTC. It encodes CASRFKTDSTYNEQFF. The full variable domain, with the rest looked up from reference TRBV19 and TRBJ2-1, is DGGITQSPKYLFRKEGQNVTLSCEQNLNHDAMYWYRQDPGQGLRLIYYSQIVNDFQKGDIAEGYSVSREKKESFPLTVTSAQKNPTAFYLCASRFKTDSTYNEQFFGPGTRLTVL.

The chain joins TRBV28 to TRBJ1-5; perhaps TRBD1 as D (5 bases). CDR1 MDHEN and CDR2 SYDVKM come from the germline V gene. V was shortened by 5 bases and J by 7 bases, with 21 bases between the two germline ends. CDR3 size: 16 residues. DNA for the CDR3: TGTGCCAGCAGTCCAAAGACAGTCCTTTCTCGGCAGCCCCAGCATTTT. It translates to CASSPKTVLSRQPQHF.

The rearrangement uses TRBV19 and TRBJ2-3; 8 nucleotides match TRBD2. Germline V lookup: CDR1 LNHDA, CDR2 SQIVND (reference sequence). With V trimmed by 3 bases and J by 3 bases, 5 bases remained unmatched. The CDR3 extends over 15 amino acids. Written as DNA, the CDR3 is TGTGCCAGTAGTATTTTTCGGGGGGGAACAGATACGCAGTATTTT. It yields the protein CASSIFRGGTDTQYF.

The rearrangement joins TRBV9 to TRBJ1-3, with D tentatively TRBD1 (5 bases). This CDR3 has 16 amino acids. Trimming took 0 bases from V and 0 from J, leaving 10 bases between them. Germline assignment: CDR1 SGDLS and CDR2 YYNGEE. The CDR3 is CASSVEGDYSGNTIYF. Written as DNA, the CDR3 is TGTGCCAGCAGCGTAGAAGGGGACTACTCTGGAAACACCATATATTTT.

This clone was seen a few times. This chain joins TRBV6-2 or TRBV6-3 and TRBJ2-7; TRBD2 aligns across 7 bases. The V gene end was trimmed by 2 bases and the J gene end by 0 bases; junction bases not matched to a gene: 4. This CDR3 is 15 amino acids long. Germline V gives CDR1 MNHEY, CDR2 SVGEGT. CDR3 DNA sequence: TGTGCCAGCAGTTACGATGGCGGGAGCTCCTACGAGCAGTACTTC. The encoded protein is CASSYDGGSSYEQYF.

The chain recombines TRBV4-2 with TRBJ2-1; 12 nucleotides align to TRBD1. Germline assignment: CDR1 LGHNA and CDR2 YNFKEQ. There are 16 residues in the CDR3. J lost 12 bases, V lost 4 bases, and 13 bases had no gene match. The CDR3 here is CASSRNQGQGAALQFF. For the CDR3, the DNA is TGTGCCAGCAGCCGTAACCAGGGACAGGGGGCGGCTCTGCAGTTCTTC.

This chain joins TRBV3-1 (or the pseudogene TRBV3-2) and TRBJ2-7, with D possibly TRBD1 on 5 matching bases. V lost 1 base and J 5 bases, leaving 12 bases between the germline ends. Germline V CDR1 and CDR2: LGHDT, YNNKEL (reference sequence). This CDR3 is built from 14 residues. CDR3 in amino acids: CASSQAAGLNEQYF. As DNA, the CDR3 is TGTGCCAGCAGCCAAGCGGCAGGGCTGAACGAGCAGTACTTC.

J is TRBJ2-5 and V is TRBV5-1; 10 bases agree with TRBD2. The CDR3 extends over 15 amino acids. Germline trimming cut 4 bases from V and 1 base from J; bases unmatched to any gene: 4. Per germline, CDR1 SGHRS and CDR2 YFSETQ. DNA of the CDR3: TGCGCCAGCAGCCCCGGACTAGCGGCCCAAGAGACCCAGTACTTC. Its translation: CASSPGLAAQETQYF.

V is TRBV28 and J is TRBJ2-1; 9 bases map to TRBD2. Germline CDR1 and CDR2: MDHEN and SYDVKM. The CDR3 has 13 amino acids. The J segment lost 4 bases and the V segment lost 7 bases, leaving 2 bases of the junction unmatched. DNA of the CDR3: TGTGCCAGCAATAGCGGGAGTTACAATGAGCAGTTCTTC. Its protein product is CASNSGSYNEQFF.

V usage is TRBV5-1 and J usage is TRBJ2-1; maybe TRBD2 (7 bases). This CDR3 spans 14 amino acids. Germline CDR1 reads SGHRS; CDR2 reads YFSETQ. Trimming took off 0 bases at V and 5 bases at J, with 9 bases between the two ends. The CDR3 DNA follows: TGCGCCAGCAGCTTGGCGGGGGGCAACAATGAGCAGTTCTTC. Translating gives CASSLAGGNNEQFF.

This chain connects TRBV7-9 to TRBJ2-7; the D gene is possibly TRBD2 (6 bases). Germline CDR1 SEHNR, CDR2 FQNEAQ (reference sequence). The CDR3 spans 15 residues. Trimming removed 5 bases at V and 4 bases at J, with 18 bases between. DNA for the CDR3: TGTGCCAGCAGCCCAGCCGCTTTGGGGGGTTACGAGCAGTACTTC. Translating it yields CASSPAALGGYEQYF.